Shown below are 6 T cell receptor beta chains from a single sample sequenced in a study of blood T cell repertoires in COVID-19. Profiled with immunoSEQ multiplex PCR; TCRdb holds only in-frame clones, not every one. The sample includes about 230,000 clones, 75% to 90% of them seen just once. Sequenced material: peripheral blood. These TCRs come from a man aged 35-49 years with acute or convalescent COVID-19.

The J gene is TRBJ1-5, the V gene TRBV10-3; 8 bases are shared with TRBD1. Germline V gives CDR1 ENHRY, CDR2 SYGVKD. V shed 7 bases, J shed 2 bases, and the junction held 4 bases outside the gene matches. CDR3 length equals 14 residues. The CDR3 sequence is CAIKGGQGNQPQHF. CDR3 sequence (DNA): TGTGCCATCAAAGGGGGACAGGGCAATCAGCCCCAGCATTTT.

This clone was found a few times. The rearrangement links TRBV6-5 to TRBJ1-1; tentative D call: TRBD1 (5 bases). The germline CDR1 and CDR2 sequences are MNHEY and SVGAGI. This CDR3 has 13 residues. The V gene lost 5 bases and the J gene lost 4 bases, with 11 bases spanning the gap. CDR3 bases: TGTGCCAGCAGTCCCAGGGCGTTCACTGAAGCTTTCTTT. This encodes CASSPRAFTEAFF.

This rearrangement joins TRBV12-3 or TRBV12-4 to TRBJ2-2, with D perhaps TRBD2 (6 bases). The CDR3 contains 12 residues. The V end lost 8 bases, the J end lost 4 bases, and 8 bases lay between the germline ends. CDR3 sequence (DNA): TGTGCCAGCCAAGCGGGCACCGGGGAGCTGTTTTTT. Translating gives CASQAGTGELFF.

The CDR3 loop is CASSSQPPTIGRTGELFF. The CDR3, as DNA: TGTGCCAGCAGTTCCCAACCCCCAACCATCGGGAGGACCGGGGAGCTGTTTTTT. The chain joins TRBV28 to TRBJ2-2; the match to TRBD2 covers 7 bases. Germline CDR1 and CDR2: MDHEN and SYDVKM. The CDR3 spans 18 residues. The J segment lost 5 bases and the V segment lost 4 bases, leaving 16 bases of the junction unmatched.

This clone was seen a handful of times. The CDR3 nucleotides are TGTGCCAGCAGTAACCTACACGAGCAGTACTTC. It specifies CASSNLHEQYF. The chain couples TRBV6-5 to TRBJ2-7; D uncertain. This CDR3 has 11 residues. V gave up 5 bases and J gave up 5 bases, with 7 bases separating them. Germline-derived CDR1 and CDR2 are MNHEY and SVGAGI.

The CDR3 protein is CASSITRPGSLSPLHF. The CDR3 bases are TGTGCCAGTAGTATCACTCGCCCAGGAAGTCTCTCACCCCTCCACTTT. This chain connects TRBV19 to TRBJ1-6; D is unclear. Germline V gene sequence: CDR1 LNHDA, CDR2 SQIVND (reference sequence). The CDR3 totals 16 residues. V lost 3 bases, J lost 10 bases, and 19 bases lay in between.